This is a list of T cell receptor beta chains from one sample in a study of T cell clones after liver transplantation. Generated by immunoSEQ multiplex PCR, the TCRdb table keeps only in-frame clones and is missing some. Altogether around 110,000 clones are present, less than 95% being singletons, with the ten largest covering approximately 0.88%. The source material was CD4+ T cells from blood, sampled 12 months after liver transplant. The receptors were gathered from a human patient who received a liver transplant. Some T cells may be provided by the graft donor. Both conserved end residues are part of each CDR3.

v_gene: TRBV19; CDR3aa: CASTISGRVGEQYF
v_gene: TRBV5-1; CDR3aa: CASSLVRHEQYF
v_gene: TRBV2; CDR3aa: CASSEEGQIAGLAGGYSYEQYF
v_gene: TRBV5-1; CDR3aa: CASNALGQSTGELFF
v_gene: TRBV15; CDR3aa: CATSRPVTGLSYGYTF
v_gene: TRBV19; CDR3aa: CASTRFSGPQETQYF
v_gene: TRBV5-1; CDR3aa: CASSIGTSGSYEQYF
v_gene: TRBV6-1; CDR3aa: CASQQGRKTYEQYF
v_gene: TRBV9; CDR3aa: CASRRTARGSETQYF
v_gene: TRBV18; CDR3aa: CASSRGHGTEAFF
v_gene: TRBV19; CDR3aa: CASSMRVQVNTEAFF
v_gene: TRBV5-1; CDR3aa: CASSLAQGALDTQYF
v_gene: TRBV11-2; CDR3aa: CASSSGQGLEAFF
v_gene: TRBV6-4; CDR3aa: CAIGLRAPDYGYTF
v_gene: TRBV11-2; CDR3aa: CASSFGRAFSGANVLTF
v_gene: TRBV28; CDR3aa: CASSWGGITEAFF
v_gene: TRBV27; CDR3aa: CASSATGLYEQYF
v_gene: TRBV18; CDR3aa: CASSRDLYEQYF
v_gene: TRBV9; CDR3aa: CASSATFSSNEQFF
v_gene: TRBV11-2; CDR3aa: CASSLGASKTGELFF
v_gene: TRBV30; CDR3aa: CAWSADSGSGNTIYF
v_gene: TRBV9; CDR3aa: CASSVDGNTIYF
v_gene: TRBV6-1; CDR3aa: CASSDNRGGTQYF
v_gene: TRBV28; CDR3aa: CASSSPTGGTQPQHF
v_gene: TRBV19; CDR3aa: CATRTSGSYEQYF
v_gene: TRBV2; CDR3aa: CATREDYNEQFF
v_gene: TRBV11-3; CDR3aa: CASSLRAGTGGLETQYF
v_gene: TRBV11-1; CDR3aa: CASSLATGASEAFF
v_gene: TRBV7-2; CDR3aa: CASSLSGYLPEQYF
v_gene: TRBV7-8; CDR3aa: CASSLYEREGQEFF
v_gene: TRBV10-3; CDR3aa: CAISEKGAIGTEAFF
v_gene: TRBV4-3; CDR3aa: CASSLGLAGDEEQFF
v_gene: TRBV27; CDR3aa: CASSLIGGIRETQYF
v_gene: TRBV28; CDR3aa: CASSLPGLGYEQYF
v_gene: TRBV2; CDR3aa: CASSEDVGGSGYNEQFF
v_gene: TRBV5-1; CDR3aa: CASSLVPGGVGYTF
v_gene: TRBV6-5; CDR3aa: CASSPGGSLNF
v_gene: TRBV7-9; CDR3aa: CASSPGRSTEAFF
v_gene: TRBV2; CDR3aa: CASSDEAGGVTQHF
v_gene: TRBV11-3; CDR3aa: CASSGTGPYGEQYF
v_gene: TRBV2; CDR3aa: CASSPPGGFEAFF
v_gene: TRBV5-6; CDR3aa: CASSSWGLVGNEQFF
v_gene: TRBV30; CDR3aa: CAWSVAGAHYGYTF
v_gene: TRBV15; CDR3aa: CATSREFQGPYEQYF
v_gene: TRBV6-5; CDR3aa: CASSYGGGTGELFF
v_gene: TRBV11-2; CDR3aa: CASSQLPGSYNEQFF
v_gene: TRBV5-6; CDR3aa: CASSVYWDRTSYGYTF
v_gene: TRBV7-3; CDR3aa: CASSLRATYEQYF